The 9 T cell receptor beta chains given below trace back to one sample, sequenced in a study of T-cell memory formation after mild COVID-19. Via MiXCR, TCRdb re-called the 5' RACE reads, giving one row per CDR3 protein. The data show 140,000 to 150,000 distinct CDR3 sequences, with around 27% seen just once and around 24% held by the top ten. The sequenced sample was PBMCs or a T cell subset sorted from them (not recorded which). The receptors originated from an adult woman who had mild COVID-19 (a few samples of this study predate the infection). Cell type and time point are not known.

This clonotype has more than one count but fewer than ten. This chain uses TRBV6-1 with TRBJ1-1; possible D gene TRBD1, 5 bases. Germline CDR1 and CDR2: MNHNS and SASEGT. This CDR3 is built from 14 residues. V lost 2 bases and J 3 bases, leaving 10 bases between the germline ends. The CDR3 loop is CASSETVGDTEAFF. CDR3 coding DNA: TGTGCCAGCAGTGAAACGGTAGGGGACACTGAAGCTTTCTTT.

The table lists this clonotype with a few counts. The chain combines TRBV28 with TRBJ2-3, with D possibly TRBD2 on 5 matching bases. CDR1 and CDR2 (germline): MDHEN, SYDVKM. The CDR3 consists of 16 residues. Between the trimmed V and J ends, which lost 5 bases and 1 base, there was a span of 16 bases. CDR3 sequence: CASSTRRTSRTDTQYF. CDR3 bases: TGTGCCAGCAGTACCCGGAGGACCTCACGCACAGATACGCAGTATTTT.

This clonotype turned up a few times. CDR3 loop: CASSVGGGVDEQYF. CDR3 nucleotide sequence: TGTGCCAGCAGCGTAGGAGGAGGGGTCGACGAGCAGTACTTC. The J gene is TRBJ2-7, the V gene TRBV9, with a weak D call TRBD2 (6 bases). V was cut by 0 bases and J by 5 bases, with 12 bases left in between. Germline V gene sequence: CDR1 SGDLS, CDR2 YYNGEE. The CDR3 covers 14 residues.

DNA of the CDR3: TGTGCCAGCAGCACCCGGACGGCCAGGCGCCCCACCTTC. Translated: CASSTRTARRPTF. This chain uses TRBV13 with TRBJ1-2; D is ambiguous. The V end was cut by 5 bases, the J end by 13 bases, with 20 bases between. This CDR3 region has 13 residues. Per germline, CDR1 PRHDT and CDR2 FYEKMQ (reference sequence).

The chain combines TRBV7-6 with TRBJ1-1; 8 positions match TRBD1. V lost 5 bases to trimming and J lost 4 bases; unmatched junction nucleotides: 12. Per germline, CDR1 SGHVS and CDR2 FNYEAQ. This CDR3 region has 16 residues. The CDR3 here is CASSPRQGSKGTEAFF. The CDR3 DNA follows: TGTGCCAGCAGCCCGCGACAGGGGTCTAAAGGCACTGAAGCTTTCTTT.

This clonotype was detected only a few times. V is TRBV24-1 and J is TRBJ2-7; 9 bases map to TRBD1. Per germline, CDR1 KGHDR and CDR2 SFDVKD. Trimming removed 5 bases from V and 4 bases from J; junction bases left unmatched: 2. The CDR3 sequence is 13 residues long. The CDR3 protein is CATSGDRGYEQYF. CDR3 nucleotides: TGTGCCACCAGTGGTGACAGGGGGTACGAGCAGTACTTC.

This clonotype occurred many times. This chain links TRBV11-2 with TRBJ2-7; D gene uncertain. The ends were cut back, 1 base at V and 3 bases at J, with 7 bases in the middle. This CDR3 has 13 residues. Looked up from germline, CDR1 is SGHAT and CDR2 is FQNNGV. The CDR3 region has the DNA TGTGCCAGCAGCTTAGGACGGCTCTACGAGCAGTACTTC. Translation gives CASSLGRLYEQYF. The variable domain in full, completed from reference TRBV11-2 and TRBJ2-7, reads EAGVAQSPRYKIIEKRQSVAFWCNPISGHATLYWYQQILGQGPKLLIQFQNNGVVDDSQLPKDRFSAERLKGVDSTLKIQPAKLEDSAVYLCASSLGRLYEQYFGPGTRLTVT.

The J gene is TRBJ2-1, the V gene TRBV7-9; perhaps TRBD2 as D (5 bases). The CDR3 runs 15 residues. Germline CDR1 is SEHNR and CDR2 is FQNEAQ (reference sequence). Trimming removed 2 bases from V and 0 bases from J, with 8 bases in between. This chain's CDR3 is CASSLPEGSYNEQFF. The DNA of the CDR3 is TGTGCCAGCAGCTTACCCGAGGGCTCCTACAATGAGCAGTTCTTC.

The CDR3 region has the DNA TGTGCCAGCAGTGGGGGACAGGGGGCTAGCACAGATACGCAGTATTTT. Its translation is CASSGGQGASTDTQYF. The V gene is TRBV2, the J gene TRBJ2-3; 12 positions match TRBD1. The length of the CDR3 is 16 residues. The germline V gene encodes CDR1 SNHLY and CDR2 FYNNEI. After removal of 4 bases from V and 0 bases from J, the junction contained 2 bases not matched to a gene. The full variable domain, in which reference TRBV2 and TRBJ2-3 provide the parts outside the CDR3, is EPEVTQTPSHQVTQMGQEVILRCVPISNHLYFYWYRQILGQKVEFLVSFYNNEISEKSEIFDDQFSVERPDGSNFTLKIRSTKLEDSAMYFCASSGGQGASTDTQYFGPGTRLTVL.